This entry concerns a single TCR beta chain. This clone's antigen is unknown. Qualities for individual bases were not recorded, and no much larger clone is one base off. The data belong to a study of shared clonotypes between healthy human individuals (TCRdb year 2020). Study-wide context: Three men and two women, aged 18 to 49 years, made up the cohort. The study deeply sequenced blood TCR repertoires of about five healthy adults to estimate repertoire size and the extent of clonotype sharing between individuals. To increase sequencing depth and limit assay-specific biases, different laboratories used diverse techniques to prepare libraries and sequence TCR repertoires. Each donor's leukapheresis produced roughly between about 0.9 and 9.5 billion PBMCs. The paper as a whole reports these results and caveats: Based on pairwise subsampling, the degree of clonotype sharing among donors was expected to be affected by sequencing depth. Sampling was restricted to blood, and TCR repertoires in tissues likely differ from the TCR repertoires found in blood. Because the study included only a small number of donors, the genetic and exposure-history diversity represented was limited.

The CDR3 contains 13 residues, cysteine and phenylalanine counted. Only CDR3 DNA remains: 39 bases, in frame from the first base. For CDR1 and CDR2, the germline V gene lists KGHSH and LQKENI. Unmatched junction bases come to 7, with V trimmed by 8 bases and J by 3 bases. Donors were healthy HIV-negative adults with no recently reported acute infections or vaccinations. All donors were Caucasian adults living in Nashville, Tennessee, USA. For unsorted samples, 84 million or so PBMCs were counted, and genomic DNA was extracted using the QIAamp DNA Blood Mini kit. Blood was obtained by leukapheresis, after which PBMCs were separated by Ficoll-Histopaque density gradient centrifugation and cryopreserved in liquid nitrogen vapor phase. Using the deep immunoSEQ assay, multiplex PCR amplified TCR CDR3 regions from genomic DNA. Genomic DNA extracted from each cell subset was distributed evenly over all wells of several immunoSEQ 96-well plates, and each plate served as one replicate. For unsorted PBMC, each replicate PCR was loaded with approximately 320 ng genomic DNA, equivalent to about 33,000 T cell genomes. Genomic DNA from unsorted PBMC was sequenced over ten immunoSEQ deep assay plates. Purified libraries were quantified with a Qubit 3.0 fluorometer, sized on a Bioanalyzer 2100, and re-quantified with the KAPA Library Quantification kit. Every immunoSEQ 96-well plate was sequenced on a separate single-read 150-cycle Illumina NextSeq 550 flow cell. As for the authors' bioinformatics: Because only junctional sequences without quality scores were contained in the immunoSEQ output, filtering matching that applied to full-length reads could not be performed. Sequences were annotated with PyIR, a Python wrapper for IgBLAST v1.9, and V/J genes and CDR3 were assigned using IMGT germline references. Any read was removed if the V/J assignment was weak (E-value above 1e-6), the CDR3 was missing, or the read contained stop codons, out-of-frame junctions, or ambiguous translated residues. V3J clonotypes were defined by identical inferred V gene, J gene, and CDR3 amino acid sequence. To compute the percentage overlap between repertoires, the number of shared unique clonotypes was divided by the size of the smaller repertoire. Repertoire richness was assessed with RTK rarefaction, the Chao1 estimator, and Recon v2.1 estimates of unobserved clonotypes. TCRdb provides this immuneACCESS table in a form limited to in-frame rearrangements. Some clones are lacking; in checked studies, under half of them reflect an unresolved V gene, and why the rest are absent is not known. V and J calls and clone size follow that table, whereas D and trimming were derived from the DNA. This sample gives some 500,000 clones in total; roughly three quarters of them show up just once. 12% of the sample is in the top ten clones.

The chain joins TRBV18 to TRBJ2-7, with 7 bases aligning to TRBD1. The specimen sequenced was PBMCs. The source is a woman aged 40 to 55 in good health. Some clones in this sample may be carry-over from other donors' samples. The base sequence is TGTGCCAGCCAACCGGGACAGAACTACGAGCAGTACTTC. The encoded protein is CASQPGQNYEQYF.